The 18 T cell receptor beta chains presented below share a single source sample, sequenced in a study of cytomegalovirus exposure and HLA in healthy donors. Use of 60 Vbeta and 13 Jbeta primers characterized the PCR. Assay: immunoSEQ multiplex PCR; the TCRdb copy retains only in-frame clones and omits some. Among roughly 180,000 clones listed, 84% were seen once. The specimen sequenced was PBMCs. These receptors were collected from a young man in good health and CMV-seronegative.

V is TRBV10-2 and J is TRBJ2-1; TRBD2 is a possible D gene (5 bases). There are 12 residues in the CDR3. Trimming shortened V by 8 bases and J by 7 bases, and 12 bases separated the two germline ends. Germline V CDR1 and CDR2: WSHSY, SAAADI. CDR3 nucleotide sequence: TGCGCCAGCCGCGGGCCGGGTAATGAGCAGTTCTTC. It is translated as CASRGPGNEQFF.

The J gene is TRBJ2-5, the V gene TRBV29-1, with 7 nucleotides matching TRBD1. V was pared by 7 bases and J by 2 bases, with 4 bases of the junction left unmatched. Germline assignment: CDR1 SQVTM and CDR2 ANQGSEA. The CDR3 contains 12 residues. CDR3 sequence: CSGGQSQETQYF. In nucleotides, the CDR3 is TGCAGCGGGGGACAGTCACAAGAGACCCAGTACTTC.

The rearrangement links TRBV27 to TRBJ2-1; 11 positions match TRBD2. The CDR3 has 13 amino acids. The germline gives CDR1 MNHEY, CDR2 SMNVEV (reference sequence). Losses at the gene ends were 7 bases for V and 7 bases for J; bases not matched to a gene: 3. CDR3 residues: CASKGLAANEQFF. In DNA, the CDR3 is TGTGCCAGCAAGGGACTAGCGGCTAATGAGCAGTTCTTC.

The genes are TRBV19 and TRBJ1-2; D is unresolved. The CDR3 sequence is 15 residues long. The ends were cut back, 6 bases at V and 4 bases at J, with 18 bases in the middle. The V gene's germline CDR1 is LNHDA and CDR2 SQIVND (reference sequence). CDR3 nucleotide sequence: TGTGCCAGTAGCCGAGGCGGGTTGCGGTTCTATGGCTACACCTTC. Translation: CASSRGGLRFYGYTF.

The rearrangement uses TRBV27 and TRBJ2-2; no firm D call. V gave up 2 bases and J gave up 6 bases, with 10 bases separating them. Germline CDR1 and CDR2: MNHEY and SMNVEV (reference sequence). The CDR3 totals 14 residues. The chain's CDR3 is CASSLVSSSGELFF. CDR3 DNA sequence: TGTGCCAGCAGTTTAGTTTCCTCGTCCGGGGAGCTGTTTTTT.

The rearrangement links TRBV7-6 to TRBJ2-2; TRBD1 aligns across 9 bases. J lost 1 base, V lost 4 bases, and 4 bases had no gene match. There are 16 residues in the CDR3. Germline CDR1 SGHVS, CDR2 FNYEAQ. The CDR3 here is CASSSRQGVNTGELFF. CDR3 in DNA: TGTGCCAGCAGCTCACGACAGGGGGTGAACACCGGGGAGCTGTTTTTT.

V is TRBV7-9 and J is TRBJ1-5, with a tentative D call TRBD1 (6 bases). V was trimmed by 5 bases and J by 3 bases, leaving 11 bases between them. CDR3 length: 14 residues. Germline CDR1 reads SEHNR; CDR2 reads FQNEAQ (reference sequence). Here the CDR3 reads CASSRTGPNQPQHF. The CDR3 nucleotides read TGTGCCAGCAGCCGTACAGGGCCCAATCAGCCCCAGCATTTT.

J is TRBJ2-1 and V is TRBV28, with D maybe TRBD1 (6 bases). CDR1 MDHEN and CDR2 SYDVKM come from the germline V gene. This CDR3 comprises 12 residues. The germline V and J ends were trimmed by 7 bases and 7 bases, with 11 bases remaining between them. In DNA form, the CDR3 reads TGTGCCAGCACCCCGGACAGAAATGAGCAGTTCTTC. Translation gives CASTPDRNEQFF.

The V and J genes are TRBV14 and TRBJ2-4, with D possibly TRBD1 on 7 matching bases. The CDR3 spans 16 residues. Germline CDR1 SGHDN, CDR2 FVKESK. The V end lost 5 bases, the J end lost 1 base, and 15 bases lay between the germline ends. CDR3 residues: CASSTRTGGAKNIQYF. In DNA form, the CDR3 reads TGTGCCAGCAGCACCCGGACAGGAGGGGCCAAAAACATTCAGTACTTC.

The chain combines TRBV5-4 with TRBJ2-3; no definite D call. This CDR3 is built from 16 residues. V gave up 0 bases and J gave up 2 bases, with 13 bases separating them. Per the germline V gene, CDR1 is SGHNT and CDR2 is YYREEE (reference sequence). CDR3 residues: CASSLAVAAYTDTQYF. The CDR3 bases are TGTGCCAGCAGCTTGGCCGTGGCCGCTTACACAGATACGCAGTATTTT.

This chain links TRBV4-2 with TRBJ2-3; maybe TRBD2 (6 bases). The ends were cut back, 1 base at V and 1 base at J, with 12 bases in the middle. The CDR3 sequence is 16 residues long. Looked up from germline, CDR1 is LGHNA and CDR2 is YNFKEQ. The CDR3 sequence: CASSQVGSGRTDTQYF. The CDR3 DNA sequence: TGTGCCAGCAGCCAAGTGGGTAGCGGCCGCACAGATACGCAGTATTTT.

V usage is TRBV7-9 and J usage is TRBJ2-2; 7 positions agree with TRBD1. The CDR3 is 13 residues long. The V gene's germline CDR1 is SEHNR and CDR2 FQNEAQ (reference sequence). This CDR3 reads CSCRDSNTGELFF. CDR3 nucleotides: TGTTCCTGCCGGGACAGTAACACCGGGGAGCTGTTTTTT.

The rearrangement uses TRBV28 and TRBJ2-3, with 10 bases aligning to TRBD2. This CDR3 comprises 15 residues. V dropped 5 bases and J dropped 1; count of bases not matched to a gene: 3. The germline CDR1 and CDR2 sequences are MDHEN and SYDVKM. The CDR3 is CASSPLAGGTDTQYF. CDR3 coding DNA: TGTGCCAGCAGTCCTCTAGCGGGGGGCACAGATACGCAGTATTTT.

This chain links TRBV7-9 with TRBJ1-2, with TRBD1 as a possible D gene (6 bases). V lost 5 bases and J 8 bases, leaving 15 bases between the germline ends. The CDR3 contains 13 residues. Germline assignment: CDR1 SEHNR and CDR2 FQNEAQ (reference sequence). CDR3 nucleotides: TGTGCCAGCAGCCCCACGACAGGTCGCGGCTACACCTTC. Translated, it gives CASSPTTGRGYTF.

The gene calls are TRBV6-5 and TRBJ2-1, with a weak D call TRBD2 (7 bases). The CDR3 runs to 15 residues. The V end lost 3 bases, the J end lost 6 bases, and 15 bases lay between the germline ends. The germline gives CDR1 MNHEY, CDR2 SVGAGI. The CDR3 DNA follows: TGTGCCAGCAGTTATCTTCCGGGGGGCGGCAATGAGCAGTTCTTC. Residues: CASSYLPGGGNEQFF.

The chain couples TRBV5-1 to TRBJ2-1, with 7 positions matching TRBD1. The CDR3 is 16 amino acids. Germline values: CDR1 SGHRS, CDR2 YFSETQ. V trimming: 4 bases; J trimming: 4 bases; junction bases outside the gene matches: 11. The CDR3 loop reads CASSSQTGKLYNEQFF. In DNA form, the CDR3 reads TGCGCCAGCAGCAGCCAGACAGGGAAACTATACAATGAGCAGTTCTTC.

The chain links TRBV18 to TRBJ1-1, with D possibly TRBD1 on 5 matching bases. V was clipped by 1 base and J by 0 bases, with 18 bases between them. This CDR3 comprises 18 residues. Germline-derived CDR1 and CDR2 are KGHSH and LQKENI. For the CDR3, the DNA is TGTGCCAGCTCACCACTTGACAGCCGTACCATTGTGAACACTGAAGCTTTCTTT. Its translation: CASSPLDSRTIVNTEAFF.

The chain uses TRBV18 and TRBJ1-2; D is possibly TRBD1 (5 bases). The germline CDR1 and CDR2 sequences are KGHSH and LQKENI. The V gene lost 0 bases and the J gene lost 5 bases, with 13 bases spanning the gap. The CDR3 spans 15 residues. CDR3 region: CASSPPLLSGYGYTF. CDR3 DNA sequence: TGTGCCAGCTCACCACCGCTGTTGTCAGGGTATGGCTACACCTTC.